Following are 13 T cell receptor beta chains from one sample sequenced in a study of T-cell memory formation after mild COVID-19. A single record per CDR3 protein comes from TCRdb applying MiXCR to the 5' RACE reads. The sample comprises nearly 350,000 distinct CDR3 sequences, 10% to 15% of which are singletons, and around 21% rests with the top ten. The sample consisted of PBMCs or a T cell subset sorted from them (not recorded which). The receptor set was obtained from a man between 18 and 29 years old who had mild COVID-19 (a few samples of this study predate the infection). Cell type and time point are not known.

The CDR3 nucleotides are TGCGCCAGCAGCGACTTACAGGGGGCGGAAGATACGCAGTATTTT. This translates into CASSDLQGAEDTQYF. This chain uses TRBV5-1 with TRBJ2-3, with 9 bases identical to TRBD1. Germline V gene data show CDR1 as SGHRS and CDR2 as YFSETQ. This CDR3 region has 15 residues. V dropped 4 bases and J dropped 5; count of bases not matched to a gene: 8.

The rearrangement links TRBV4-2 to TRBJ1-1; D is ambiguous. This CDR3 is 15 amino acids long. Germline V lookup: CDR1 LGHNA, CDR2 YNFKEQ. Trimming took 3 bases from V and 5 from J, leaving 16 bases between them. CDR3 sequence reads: CASSHLGEFSTEAFF. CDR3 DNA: TGTGCCAGCAGCCACCTGGGAGAATTTTCGACTGAAGCTTTCTTT.

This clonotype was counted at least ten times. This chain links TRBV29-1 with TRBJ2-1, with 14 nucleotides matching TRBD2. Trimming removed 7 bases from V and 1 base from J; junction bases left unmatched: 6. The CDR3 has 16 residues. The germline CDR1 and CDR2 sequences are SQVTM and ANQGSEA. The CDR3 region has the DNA TGCAGCGCTGGGACTAGCGGGGGCCATTCCTACAATGAGCAGTTCTTC. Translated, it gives CSAGTSGGHSYNEQFF.

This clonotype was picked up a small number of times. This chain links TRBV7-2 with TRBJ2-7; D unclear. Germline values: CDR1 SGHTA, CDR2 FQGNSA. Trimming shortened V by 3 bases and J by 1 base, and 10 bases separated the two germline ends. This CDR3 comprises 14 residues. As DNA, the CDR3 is TGTGCCAGCAGCTTCCGGGTCTCATCCTACGAGCAGTACTTC. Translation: CASSFRVSSYEQYF.

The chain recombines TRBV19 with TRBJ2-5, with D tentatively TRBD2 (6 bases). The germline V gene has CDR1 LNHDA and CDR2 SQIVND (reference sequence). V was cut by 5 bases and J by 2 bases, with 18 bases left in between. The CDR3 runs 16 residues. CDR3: CASSSSPGREQETQYF. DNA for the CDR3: TGTGCCAGTAGTTCATCCCCGGGACGGGAGCAAGAGACCCAGTACTTC.

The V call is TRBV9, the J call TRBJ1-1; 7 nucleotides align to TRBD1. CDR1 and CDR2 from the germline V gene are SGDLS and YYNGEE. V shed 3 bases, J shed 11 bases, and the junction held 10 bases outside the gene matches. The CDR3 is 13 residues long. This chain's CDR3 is CASSGKQGFEAFF. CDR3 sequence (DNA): TGTGCCAGCAGCGGCAAACAGGGGTTTGAGGCTTTCTTT.

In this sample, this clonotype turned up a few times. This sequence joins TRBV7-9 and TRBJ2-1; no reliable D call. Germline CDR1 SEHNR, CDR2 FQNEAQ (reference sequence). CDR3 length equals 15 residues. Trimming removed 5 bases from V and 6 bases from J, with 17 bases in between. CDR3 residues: CASSPHIDGSNEQFF. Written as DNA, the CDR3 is TGTGCCAGCAGCCCCCATATCGATGGATCCAATGAGCAGTTCTTC.

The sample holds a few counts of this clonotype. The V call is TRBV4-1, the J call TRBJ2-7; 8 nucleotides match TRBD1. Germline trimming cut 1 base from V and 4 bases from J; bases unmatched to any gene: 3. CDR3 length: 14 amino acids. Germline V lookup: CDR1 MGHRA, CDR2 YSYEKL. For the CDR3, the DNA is TGCGCCAGCAGCCAAGGGACAGGGAGATACGAGCAGTACGTC. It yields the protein CASSQGTGRYEQYV.

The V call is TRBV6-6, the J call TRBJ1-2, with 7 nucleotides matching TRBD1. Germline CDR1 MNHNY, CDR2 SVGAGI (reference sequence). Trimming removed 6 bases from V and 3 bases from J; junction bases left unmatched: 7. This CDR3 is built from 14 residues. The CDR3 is CASRQDRTYYGYTF. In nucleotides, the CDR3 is TGTGCCAGCAGGCAGGACAGGACTTACTATGGCTACACCTTC.

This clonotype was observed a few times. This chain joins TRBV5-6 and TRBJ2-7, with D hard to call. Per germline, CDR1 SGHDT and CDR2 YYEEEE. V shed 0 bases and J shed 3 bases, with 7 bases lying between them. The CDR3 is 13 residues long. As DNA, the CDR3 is TGTGCCAGCAGCTTGGGACTTGACTACGAGCAGTACGTC. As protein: CASSLGLDYEQYV.

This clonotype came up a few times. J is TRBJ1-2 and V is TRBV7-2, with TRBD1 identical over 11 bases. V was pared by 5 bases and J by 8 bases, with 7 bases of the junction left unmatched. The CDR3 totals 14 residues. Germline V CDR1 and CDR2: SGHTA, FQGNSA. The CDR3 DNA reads TGTGCCAGCAGCATAGGACAGGGGGCTAGAGGCTACACCTTC. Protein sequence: CASSIGQGARGYTF.

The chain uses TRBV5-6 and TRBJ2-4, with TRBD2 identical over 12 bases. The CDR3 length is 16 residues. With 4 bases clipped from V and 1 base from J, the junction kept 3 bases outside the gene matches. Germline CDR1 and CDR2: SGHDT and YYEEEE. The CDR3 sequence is CASSPSGGAAKNIQYF. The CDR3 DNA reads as TGTGCCAGCAGCCCTAGCGGGGGGGCTGCCAAAAACATTCAGTACTTC.

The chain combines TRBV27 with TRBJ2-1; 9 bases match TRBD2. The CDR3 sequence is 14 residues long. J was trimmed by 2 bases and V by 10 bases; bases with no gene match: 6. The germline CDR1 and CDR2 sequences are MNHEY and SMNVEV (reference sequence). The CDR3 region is CATRGGGPYNEQFF. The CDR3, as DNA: TGTGCCACCCGCGGGGGGGGCCCCTACAATGAGCAGTTCTTC.